This T cell receptor beta chain was observed in a study of OX40 agonist ivuxolimab in advanced cancers. For context, the study as a whole: Ivuxolimab was an agonistic, fully human IgG2 monoclonal antibody directed against OX40 (CD134), a costimulatory receptor. Intravenous ivuxolimab was administered to patients every 2 weeks at six dose levels: 0.01, 0.1, 0.3, 1.5, 3 and 10 mg/kg. Among the roughly 54 dose-escalation patients, some 20 had hepatocellular carcinoma, approximately 15 melanoma, 9 renal cell carcinoma and 9 head and neck cancer. A male proportion of around 81% and a mean age of approximately 61 years, ranging from roughly 23 to 79, were recorded for the dose-escalation cohort. Patients were allowed to have had prior anti-PD-1, anti-PD-L1 or anti-CTLA-4 therapy, and more than 30% of the dose-escalation patients had previously received checkpoint inhibitors. Partial responses occurred in three dose-escalation patients, of whom one had hepatocellular carcinoma and two had cutaneous melanoma. The purpose of peripheral TCRbeta sequencing was to test whether ivuxolimab changed TCR sequence diversity and led to clonal T-cell expansion. The paper covers the monotherapy dose-escalation part of the phase I ivuxolimab trial, which included N of about 50 patients.

Comments on this clone: What antigen it recognizes has not been identified. Qualities for individual bases were not recorded, and no much larger clone is one base off.

There are 14 amino acids in the CDR3, from cysteine to phenylalanine inclusive. The entry retains the CDR3 DNA only, 42 bases that are in frame from base 1. The V end loses 5 bases and the J end loses 3 bases, and a stretch of 13 bases separates them. CDR1 and CDR2 were assigned from the germline V gene (reference sequence) as SEHNR and FQNEAQ. Genomic DNA was extracted from sorted cells for sequencing of the TCRbeta CDR3 region. The immunoSEQ Assay was used to sequence the TCRbeta CDR3 regions. TCRdb obtained this table from immuneACCESS and retained in-frame rearrangements with V and J assigned. These tables miss some clones; where compared with another copy, unresolved V genes account for less than half of the shortfall, and the remainder is unexplained. The sample table contains some 150,000 clones; only one count was recorded for 90% of them. The top ten clonotypes cover approximately 1.1% of the sample.

Points the paper makes about the study in general: In the 0.1-3.0 mg/kg groups, partial responders had among the lowest normalized peripheral clonal expansion, particularly in CD8+ T cells. On average, CD8+ T cells showed more expanded clones than CD4+ T cells after ivuxolimab. The antigen specificity of the peripheral T cells that underwent clonal expansion was not determined. At doses of 0.1 to 3.0 mg/kg, clonal expansion of both CD4+ and CD8+ blood T cells was observed from baseline to week 6. Low levels of normalized T-cell clonal expansion were also seen in some patients who did not respond.

Patients with a history of autoimmune disease or receiving systemic immunosuppression were excluded from the trial. Peripheral blood for TCR sequencing was collected from all dose cohorts at baseline, on cycle 4 day 1, and on cycle 7 day 1. Samples came from an open-label, multicenter, first-in-human phase I dose-escalation trial of ivuxolimab. Adults with locally advanced or metastatic head and neck squamous cell, hepatocellular, melanoma or renal cell carcinoma were enrolled in the trial. CD4+ and CD8+ T cells were sorted separately from peripheral blood before TCR sequencing. This TCR came from an adult with an advanced solid tumor such as melanoma, head and neck, liver or kidney cancer. The sequencing used CD4+ or CD8+ T cells sorted from blood, collected in a trial of the OX40 agonist ivuxolimab. The chain employs TRBV7-9 and TRBJ1-1; no D gene call is confident. The DNA sequence reads TGTGCCAGCAGCCCAGGCGTAGTTTACACTGAAGCTTTCTTT. Translated, this is CASSPGVVYTEAFF.